One sample yielded the 31 T cell receptor beta chains listed below, sequenced in a study of CD8+ T cells in alopecia areata. cDNA reverse transcribed from extracted RNA served as the sequencing template. Some clones are missing from TCRdb's copy, which holds only in-frame ones; the method was immunoSEQ multiplex PCR. The sample shows around 140,000 clones, 47% of them seen only once. Sequencing was performed on CD4+ T cells sorted from blood. These receptors were collected from a human donor with alopecia areata.

There are a few counts of this clone. The J gene is TRBJ2-3, the V gene TRBV7-3; the D is unclear. This CDR3 spans 15 amino acids. CDR1 is SGHTA and CDR2 is FQGTGA in the germline V gene. Trimming stripped 1 base from V and 3 bases from J, with 11 bases between. The CDR3 is CASSLMGSLTDTQYF. In DNA, the CDR3 is TGTGCCAGCAGCTTAATGGGCAGCCTTACAGATACGCAGTATTTT. The full variable domain, its missing parts supplied by reference TRBV7-3 and TRBJ2-3, is GAGVSQTPSNKVTEKGKYVELRCDPISGHTALYWYRQSLGQGPEFLIYFQGTGAADDSGLPNDRFFAVRPEGSVSTLKIQRTERGDSAVYLCASSLMGSLTDTQYFGPGTRLTVL.

The chain employs TRBV19 and TRBJ2-5, with D possibly matching TRBD2 (5 bases). The CDR3 is 14 residues long. Germline loops: CDR1 LNHDA, CDR2 SQIVND (reference sequence). V was clipped by 4 bases and J by 2 bases, with 11 bases between them. The CDR3 sequence is CASSTIPGQETQYF. In DNA, the CDR3 is TGTGCCAGTAGTACAATACCGGGACAAGAGACCCAGTACTTC. Full variable domain (missing parts from reference TRBV19 and TRBJ2-5): DGGITQSPKYLFRKEGQNVTLSCEQNLNHDAMYWYRQDPGQGLRLIYYSQIVNDFQKGDIAEGYSVSREKKESFPLTVTSAQKNPTAFYLCASSTIPGQETQYFGPGTRLLVL.

The rearrangement links TRBV20-1 to TRBJ1-5, with D possibly matching TRBD1 (6 bases). Germline V gives CDR1 DFQATT, CDR2 SNEGSKA (reference sequence). CDR3 length: 11 amino acids. Trimming removed 6 bases from V and 15 bases from J, with 18 bases in between. The DNA for the CDR3 is TGCAGTGCCCCGGCACAGGGACGGCCGCATTTT. Translating it yields CSAPAQGRPHF.

This clone appeared a few times. The rearrangement links TRBV29-1 to TRBJ2-7, with D perhaps TRBD2 (7 bases). V dropped 4 bases and J dropped 5 bases, with 12 bases sitting between them. The CDR3 sequence is 12 residues long. The germline V gene encodes CDR1 SQVTM and CDR2 ANQGSEA. The CDR3 protein is CSVGRGPDEQYF. CDR3 in DNA: TGCAGCGTTGGGCGGGGGCCAGACGAGCAGTACTTC.

The V gene is TRBV5-6, the J gene TRBJ1-3, with D perhaps TRBD1 (5 bases). The V gene's germline CDR1 is SGHDT and CDR2 YYEEEE. The CDR3 contains 16 residues. The V end was cut by 4 bases, the J end by 1 base, with 15 bases between. The CDR3 is CASSQDLGRSGNTIYF. The CDR3 DNA sequence: TGTGCCAGCAGCCAAGATTTGGGGCGATCTGGAAACACCATATATTTT.

The chain joins TRBV5-1 to TRBJ2-7; D assignment may be TRBD1 or TRBD2 (5 bases each). This CDR3 comprises 15 residues. V lost 4 bases and J lost 5, with 19 bases in between. The V gene's germline CDR1 is SGHRS and CDR2 YFSETQ. In DNA form, the CDR3 reads TGCGCCAGCAGCAGGACTTCTCCAGGGTTAAACGAGCAGTACTTC. Encoded protein: CASSRTSPGLNEQYF.

The V call is TRBV10-2, the J call TRBJ2-1, with 9 bases aligning to TRBD2. The germline gives CDR1 WSHSY, CDR2 SAAADI. The CDR3 has 13 residues. With 6 bases clipped from V and 9 bases from J, the junction kept 6 bases outside the gene matches. CDR3 DNA sequence: TGCGCCAGCAGAATAGCGGGAGCCAGTGAGCAGTTCTTC. It yields the protein CASRIAGASEQFF.

This clone showed up just once. The V gene is TRBV30, the J gene TRBJ1-2, with 9 nucleotides matching TRBD1. With 7 bases clipped from V and 7 bases from J, the junction kept 13 bases outside the gene matches. This CDR3 spans 14 amino acids. Per germline, CDR1 GTSNPN and CDR2 SVGIG (reference sequence). The CDR3 sequence is CASYRDRASGGYTF. CDR3 bases: TGTGCCTCATATCGGGACAGGGCGAGTGGTGGCTACACCTTC.

V is TRBV25-1 and J is TRBJ2-1; 7 bases line up with TRBD2. CDR1 is MGHDK, CDR2 SYGVNS, per germline. This CDR3 contains 12 residues. Trimming took 6 bases from V and 6 from J; bases not matched to a gene: 2. CDR3 nucleotide sequence: TGTGCCAGCAGGTCTAGCGGCAATGAGCAGTTCTTC. This gives the protein CASRSSGNEQFF.

This chain joins TRBV7-9 and TRBJ2-7; 10 bases map to TRBD2. CDR1 is SEHNR and CDR2 is FQNEAQ in the germline V gene (reference sequence). Germline trimming cut 5 bases from V and 3 bases from J; bases unmatched to any gene: 10. CDR3 length: 16 residues. The CDR3 DNA reads as TGTGCCAGCAGCCCCCCCGCGTCTAGCGGGAGCTACGAGCAGTACTTC. Protein product: CASSPPASSGSYEQYF.

The CDR3 DNA reads as TGTGCCTGGAGTGACCAAGAGACCCAGTACTTC. Translating gives CAWSDQETQYF. The chain employs TRBV30 and TRBJ2-5; no clear D gene. Trimming removed 1 base at V and 0 bases at J, with 0 bases between. The CDR3 covers 11 residues. Germline V gene sequence: CDR1 GTSNPN, CDR2 SVGIG (reference sequence).

The genes are TRBV28 and TRBJ2-4; TRBD1 matches 7 bases. CDR1 is MDHEN and CDR2 is SYDVKM in the germline V gene. V lost 3 bases, J lost 15 bases, and 8 bases stayed unmatched. The CDR3 runs 12 residues. The DNA for the CDR3 is TGTGCCAGCAGTTTTGTTAGGGGGCGACTGTACTTC. Encoded protein: CASSFVRGRLYF.

The chain carries TRBV15 and TRBJ1-2, with 8 bases matching TRBD1. This CDR3 comprises 14 residues. With V trimmed by 1 base and J by 4 bases, 2 bases remained unmatched. The germline V gene has CDR1 LNHNV and CDR2 YYDKDF (reference sequence). CDR3 loop: CATSRAGTGYGYTF. CDR3 coding DNA: TGTGCCACCAGCAGAGCCGGGACAGGCTATGGCTACACCTTC. The full variable domain, its missing parts supplied by reference TRBV15 and TRBJ1-2, is DAMVIQNPRYQVTQFGKPVTLSCSQTLNHNVMYWYQQKSSQAPKLLFHYYDKDFNNEADTPDNFQSRRPNTSFCFLDIRSPGLGDTAMYLCATSRAGTGYGYTFGSGTRLTVV.

There are many counts of this clone. The chain employs TRBV19 and TRBJ1-3, with TRBD1 matching 7 bases. Germline CDR1 LNHDA, CDR2 SQIVND (reference sequence). The V segment lost 4 bases and the J segment 0 bases; nucleotides outside the gene matches: 6. The CDR3 has 16 residues. CDR3 loop: CASSTGQLHSGNTIYF. The CDR3 region has the DNA TGTGCCAGTAGTACGGGACAGCTACACTCTGGAAACACCATATATTTT.

This clone has just a few counts. The chain links TRBV7-2 to TRBJ2-3; D is ambiguous. Germline-derived CDR1 and CDR2 are SGHTA and FQGNSA. This CDR3 contains 15 residues. The V and J ends lost 5 bases and 0 bases respectively, with 12 bases between them. CDR3 nucleotides: TGTGCCAGCAGCCCAATCAGAGCTAGCACAGATACGCAGTATTTT. This sequence encodes CASSPIRASTDTQYF.

The rearrangement joins TRBV29-1 to TRBJ2-5; 7 positions match TRBD1. This CDR3 has 14 residues. Germline CDR1 is SQVTM and CDR2 is ANQGSEA. V was clipped by 5 bases and J by 4 bases; unmatched bases: 10. The CDR3 bases are TGCAGCGTTCCGACAGGGTCCATGGGAGAGACCCAGTACTTC. Residues: CSVPTGSMGETQYF.

J is TRBJ2-2 and V is TRBV5-6; 11 bases are shared with TRBD2. The junction had 12 bases not matched to a gene; V was cut back by 3 bases and J by 5 bases. CDR1 is SGHDT and CDR2 is YYEEEE in the germline V gene. The CDR3 spans 18 residues. The CDR3 is CASSSQGTSGRITGELFF. The CDR3 nucleotides are TGTGCCAGCAGCTCTCAAGGAACTAGCGGGAGAATAACCGGGGAGCTGTTTTTT.

Only a few counts were recorded for this clone. The J gene is TRBJ2-5, the V gene TRBV2; D call uncertain. V lost 3 bases and J 6 bases, leaving 14 bases between the germline ends. This CDR3 spans 14 amino acids. CDR1 and CDR2 (germline): SNHLY, FYNNEI. The CDR3 nucleotides are TGTGCCAGCAGTGATGAGGCTAGTGGGCAGACCCAGTACTTC. This codes for CASSDEASGQTQYF.

V usage is TRBV5-1 and J usage is TRBJ2-1; no reliable D call. The germline gives CDR1 SGHRS, CDR2 YFSETQ. Trimming took off 0 bases at V and 0 bases at J, with 7 bases between the two ends. This CDR3 is built from 15 residues. The DNA for the CDR3 is TGCGCCAGCAGCTTGGGGGTGAGCTCCTACAATGAGCAGTTCTTC. Its translation is CASSLGVSSYNEQFF.

The chain employs TRBV30 and TRBJ2-7; 11 nucleotides agree with TRBD2. This CDR3 is 14 amino acids long. Germline V gene lookup returns CDR1 GTSNPN and CDR2 SVGIG (reference sequence). Losses at the gene ends were 8 bases for V and 5 bases for J; bases not matched to a gene: 11. This CDR3 reads CARQLAGGSDEQYF. CDR3 sequence (DNA): TGTGCCCGCCAGCTAGCGGGAGGTTCCGACGAGCAGTACTTC.

The V call is TRBV29-1, the J call TRBJ2-1, with 8 positions matching TRBD2. The J segment lost 4 bases and the V segment lost 3 bases, leaving 14 bases of the junction unmatched. The CDR3 spans 17 residues. Looked up from germline, CDR1 is SQVTM and CDR2 is ANQGSEA. CDR3 DNA: TGCAGCGTTGACATCCTAAGTGGACTAGCAGGATACAATGAGCAGTTCTTC. It yields the protein CSVDILSGLAGYNEQFF.

This clone showed up just a few times. The V and J genes are TRBV15 and TRBJ2-2; the D is unclear. Germline V gene data show CDR1 as LNHNV and CDR2 as YYDKDF (reference sequence). This CDR3 spans 16 amino acids. Trimming removed 0 bases at V and 0 bases at J, with 8 bases between. DNA for the CDR3: TGTGCCACCAGCAGAGATAAAGGGCCGAACACCGGGGAGCTGTTTTTT. Its protein product is CATSRDKGPNTGELFF.

The chain recombines TRBV30 with TRBJ1-1; 7 positions match TRBD1. Germline assignment: CDR1 GTSNPN and CDR2 SVGIG (reference sequence). The J segment lost 4 bases and the V segment lost 1 base, leaving 3 bases of the junction unmatched. This CDR3 is built from 13 residues. The CDR3 sequence is CAWSGQGGTEAFF. The CDR3 bases are TGTGCCTGGAGTGGACAGGGTGGCACTGAAGCTTTCTTT.

The chain is built from TRBV2 and TRBJ2-3, with D unclear. With 4 bases removed from V and 2 bases from J, the gap between germline ends came to 7 bases. This CDR3 region has 13 residues. Looked up from germline, CDR1 is SNHLY and CDR2 is FYNNEI. The CDR3 is CASSVTPTDTQYF. DNA for the CDR3: TGTGCCAGCAGTGTGACACCCACAGATACGCAGTATTTT.

The rearrangement joins TRBV6-5 to TRBJ2-7; 8 bases match TRBD2. V trimming: 2 bases; J trimming: 1 base; junction bases outside the gene matches: 7. CDR1 is MNHEY, CDR2 SVGAGI, per germline. CDR3 size: 16 residues. CDR3: CASSYGLAGLSYEQYF. CDR3 bases: TGTGCCAGCAGTTACGGGCTAGCGGGTTTATCCTACGAGCAGTACTTC.

The table lists this clone with a few counts. V usage is TRBV29-1 and J usage is TRBJ2-2; 14 bases map to TRBD2. J was trimmed by 4 bases and V by 5 bases; bases with no gene match: 3. The V gene's germline CDR1 is SQVTM and CDR2 ANQGSEA. The CDR3 spans 15 residues. CDR3 DNA: TGCAGCGTTAAGGGACTAGCGGGAGCCACCGGGGAGCTGTTTTTT. Translated, it gives CSVKGLAGATGELFF.

Only a few counts were recorded for this clone. The gene calls are TRBV6-5 and TRBJ2-1, with D perhaps given as TRBD1 or TRBD2 (5 bases each). There are 12 residues in the CDR3. The V end was cut by 6 bases, the J end by 9 bases, with 12 bases between. CDR1 MNHEY and CDR2 SVGAGI come from the germline V gene. CDR3 in amino acids: CASRTEGGEQFF. The CDR3, as DNA: TGTGCCAGCAGGACAGAGGGCGGTGAGCAGTTCTTC.

This rearrangement joins TRBV27 to TRBJ2-5; D is perhaps TRBD1 or TRBD2 (6 bases each). Trimming took off 6 bases at V and 5 bases at J, with 16 bases between the two ends. The CDR3 length is 14 residues. Germline CDR1 and CDR2: MNHEY and SMNVEV (reference sequence). In nucleotides, the CDR3 is TGTGCCAGCAGGAAGTTGGAGGGGGGTGAGACCCAGTACTTC. Protein: CASRKLEGGETQYF.

The chain combines TRBV5-1 with TRBJ2-6; D is undetermined. The CDR3 totals 17 residues. The germline V and J ends were trimmed by 0 bases and 0 bases, with 10 bases remaining between them. The germline V gene has CDR1 SGHRS and CDR2 YFSETQ. This CDR3 is CASSLVVSSSGANVLTF. The CDR3 DNA is TGCGCCAGCAGCTTGGTTGTCAGCTCCTCTGGGGCCAACGTCCTGACTTTC.

CDR3 in amino acids: CASSLRQGLYNQPQHF. Written as DNA, the CDR3 is TGTGCCAGCAGTTTACGACAGGGGCTTTACAATCAGCCCCAGCATTTT. The chain combines TRBV28 with TRBJ1-5, with 8 bases that match TRBD1. The germline V gene has CDR1 MDHEN and CDR2 SYDVKM. The ends lost 2 bases at V and 3 bases at J; junction bases unmatched: 6. This CDR3 comprises 16 residues.

This clone was seen only a few times. The rearrangement uses TRBV7-8 and TRBJ2-5; D is possibly TRBD1 or TRBD2 (5 bases each). The V end lost 4 bases, the J end lost 5 bases, and 17 bases lay between the germline ends. The CDR3 is 15 residues long. Germline V gives CDR1 SGHVS, CDR2 FQNEAQ. The CDR3 spells CASSSSRDPGETQYF. DNA for the CDR3: TGTGCCAGCAGCTCTTCCCGGGACCCAGGGGAGACCCAGTACTTC.